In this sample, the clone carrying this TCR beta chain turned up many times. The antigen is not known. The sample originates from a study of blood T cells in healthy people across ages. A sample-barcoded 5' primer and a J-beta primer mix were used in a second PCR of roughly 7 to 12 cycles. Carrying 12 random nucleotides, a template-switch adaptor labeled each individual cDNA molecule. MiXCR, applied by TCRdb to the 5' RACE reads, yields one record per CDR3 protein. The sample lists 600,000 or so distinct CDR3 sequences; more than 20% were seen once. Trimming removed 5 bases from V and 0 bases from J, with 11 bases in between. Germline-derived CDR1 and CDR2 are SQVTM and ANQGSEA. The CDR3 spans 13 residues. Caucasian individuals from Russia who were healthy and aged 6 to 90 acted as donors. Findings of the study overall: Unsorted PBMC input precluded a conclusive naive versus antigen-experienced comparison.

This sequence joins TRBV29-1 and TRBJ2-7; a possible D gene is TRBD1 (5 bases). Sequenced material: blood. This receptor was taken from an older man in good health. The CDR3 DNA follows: TGCAGCGTTCAGGAACAGGTCTCCTACGAGCAGTACTTC. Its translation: CSVQEQVSYEQYF.